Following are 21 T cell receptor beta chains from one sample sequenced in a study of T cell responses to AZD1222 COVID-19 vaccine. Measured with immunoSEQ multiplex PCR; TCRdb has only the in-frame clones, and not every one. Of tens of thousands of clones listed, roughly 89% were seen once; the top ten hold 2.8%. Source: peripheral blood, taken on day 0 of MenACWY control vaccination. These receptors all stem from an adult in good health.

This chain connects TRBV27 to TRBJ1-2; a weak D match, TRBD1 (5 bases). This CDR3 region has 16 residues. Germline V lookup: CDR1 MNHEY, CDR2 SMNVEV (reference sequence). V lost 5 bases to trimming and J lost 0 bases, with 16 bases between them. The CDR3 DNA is TGTGCCAGCAGTCGGGGGACGGGATTAGCTAACTATGGCTACACCTTC. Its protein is CASSRGTGLANYGYTF.

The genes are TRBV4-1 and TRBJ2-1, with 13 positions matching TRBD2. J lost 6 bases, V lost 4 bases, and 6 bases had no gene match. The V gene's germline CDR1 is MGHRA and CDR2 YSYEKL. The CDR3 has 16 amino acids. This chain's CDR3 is CASSRTGLAGVNEQFF. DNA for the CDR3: TGCGCCAGCAGCCGGACCGGACTAGCGGGGGTCAATGAGCAGTTCTTC.

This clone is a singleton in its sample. The CDR3 sequence is CASSLDPGQGNEKLFF. CDR3 DNA: TGCGCCAGCAGCTTGGACCCGGGACAGGGGAATGAAAAACTGTTTTTT. The V call is TRBV5-1, the J call TRBJ1-4, with 10 bases fitting TRBD1. Germline V gene lookup returns CDR1 SGHRS and CDR2 YFSETQ. J lost 5 bases, V lost 0 bases, and 4 bases had no gene match. The CDR3 loop spans 16 amino acids.

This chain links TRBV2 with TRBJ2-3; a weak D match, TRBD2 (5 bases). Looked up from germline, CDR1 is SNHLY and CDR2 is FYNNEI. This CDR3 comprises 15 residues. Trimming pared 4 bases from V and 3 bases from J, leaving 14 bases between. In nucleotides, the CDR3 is TGTGCCAGCAGTGGTCGTCTGAGGGCGACAGATACGCAGTATTTT. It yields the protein CASSGRLRATDTQYF.

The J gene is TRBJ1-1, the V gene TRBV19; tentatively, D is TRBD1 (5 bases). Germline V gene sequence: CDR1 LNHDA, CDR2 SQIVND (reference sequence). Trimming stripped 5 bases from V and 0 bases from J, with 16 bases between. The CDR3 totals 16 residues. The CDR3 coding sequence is TGTGCCAGTAGTTGGGGACTAGGTCAAATGAACACTGAAGCTTTCTTT. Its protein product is CASSWGLGQMNTEAFF.

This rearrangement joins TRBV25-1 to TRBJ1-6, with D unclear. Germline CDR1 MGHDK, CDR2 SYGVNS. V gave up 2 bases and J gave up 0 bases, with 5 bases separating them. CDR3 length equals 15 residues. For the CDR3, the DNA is TGTGCCAGCAGTGAAATCAGCTCCTATAATTCACCCCTCCACTTT. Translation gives CASSEISSYNSPLHF.

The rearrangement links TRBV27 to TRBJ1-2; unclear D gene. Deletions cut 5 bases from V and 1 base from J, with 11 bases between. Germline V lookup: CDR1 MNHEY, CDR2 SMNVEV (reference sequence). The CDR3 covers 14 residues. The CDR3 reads CASSTSGFNYGYTF. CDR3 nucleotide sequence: TGTGCCAGCAGTACCTCCGGATTTAACTATGGCTACACCTTC.

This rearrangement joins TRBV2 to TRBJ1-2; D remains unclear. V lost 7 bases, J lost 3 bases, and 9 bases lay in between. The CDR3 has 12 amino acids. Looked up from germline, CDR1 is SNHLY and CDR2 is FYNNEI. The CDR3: CASNQDDYGYTF. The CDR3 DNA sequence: TGTGCCAGCAACCAAGACGACTATGGCTACACCTTC. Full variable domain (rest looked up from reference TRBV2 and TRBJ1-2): EPEVTQTPSHQVTQMGQEVILRCVPISNHLYFYWYRQILGQKVEFLVSFYNNEISEKSEIFDDQFSVERPDGSNFTLKIRSTKLEDSAMYFCASNQDDYGYTFGSGTRLTVV.

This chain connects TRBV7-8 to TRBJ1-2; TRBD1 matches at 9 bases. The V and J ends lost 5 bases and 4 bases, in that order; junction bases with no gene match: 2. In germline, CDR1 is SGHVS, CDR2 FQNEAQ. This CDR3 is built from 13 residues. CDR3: CASSGTGSYGYTF. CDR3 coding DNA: TGTGCCAGCAGCGGGACAGGGAGCTATGGCTACACCTTC.

The CDR3 DNA sequence: TGTGCCAGCAGGAGCGTCCCGGGACAGGGTAATGGAGAGACCCAGTACTTC. This encodes CASRSVPGQGNGETQYF. This chain links TRBV21-1 with TRBJ2-5; TRBD1, the table's D call, lacks a check against the DNA. TRBV21-1 is a listed pseudogene. CDR3 size: 17 residues.

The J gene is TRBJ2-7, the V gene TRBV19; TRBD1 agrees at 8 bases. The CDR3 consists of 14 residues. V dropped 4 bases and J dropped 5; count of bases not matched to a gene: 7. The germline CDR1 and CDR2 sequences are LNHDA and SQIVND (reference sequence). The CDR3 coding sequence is TGTGCCAGTAGTACCGGGACAGGCTTACACGAGCAGTACTTC. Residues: CASSTGTGLHEQYF. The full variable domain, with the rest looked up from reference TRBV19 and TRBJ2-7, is DGGITQSPKYLFRKEGQNVTLSCEQNLNHDAMYWYRQDPGQGLRLIYYSQIVNDFQKGDIAEGYSVSREKKESFPLTVTSAQKNPTAFYLCASSTGTGLHEQYFGPGTRLTVT.

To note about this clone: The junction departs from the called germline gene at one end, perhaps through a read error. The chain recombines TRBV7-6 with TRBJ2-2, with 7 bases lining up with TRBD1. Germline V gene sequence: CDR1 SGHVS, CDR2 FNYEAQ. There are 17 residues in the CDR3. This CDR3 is CASSFSMWTGATGKLFF. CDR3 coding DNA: TGTGCCAGCAGCTTTAGTATGTGGACAGGAGCGACCGGGAAGCTGTTTTTT. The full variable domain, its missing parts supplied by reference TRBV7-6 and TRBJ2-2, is GAGVSQSPRYKVTKRGQDVALRCDPISGHVSLYWYRQALGQGPEFLTYFNYEAQQDKSGLPNDRFSAERPEGSISTLTIQRTEQRDSAMYRCASSFSMWTGATGKLFFGEGSRLTVL.

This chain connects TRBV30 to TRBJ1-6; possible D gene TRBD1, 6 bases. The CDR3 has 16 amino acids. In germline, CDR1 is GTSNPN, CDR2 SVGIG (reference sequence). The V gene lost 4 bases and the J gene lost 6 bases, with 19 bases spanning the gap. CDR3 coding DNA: TGTGCCTGGACCCTGGCGGGGGCGCGAGGTAATTCACCCCTCCACTTT. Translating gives CAWTLAGARGNSPLHF.

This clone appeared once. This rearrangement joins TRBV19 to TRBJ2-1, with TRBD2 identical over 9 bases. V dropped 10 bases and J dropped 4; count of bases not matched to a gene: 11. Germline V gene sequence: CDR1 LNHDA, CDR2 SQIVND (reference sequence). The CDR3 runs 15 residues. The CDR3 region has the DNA TGTGCCACCGCGGGGGGGTCTCGCGGGTACAATGAGCAGTTCTTC. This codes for CATAGGSRGYNEQFF.

CDR3 amino acids: CASSYPGGYEQYF. The CDR3 coding sequence is TGCGCCAGCAGCTACCCCGGCGGCTACGAGCAGTACTTC. The rearrangement uses TRBV5-1 and TRBJ2-7; no firm D call. This CDR3 has 13 amino acids. Deletions cut 3 bases from V and 3 bases from J, with 10 bases between. Germline V gives CDR1 SGHRS, CDR2 YFSETQ. Full variable domain (remainder filled in from reference TRBV5-1 and TRBJ2-7): KAGVTQTPRYLIKTRGQQVTLSCSPISGHRSVSWYQQTPGQGLQFLFEYFSETQRNKGNFPGRFSGRQFSNSRSEMNVSTLELGDSALYLCASSYPGGYEQYFGPGTRLTVT.

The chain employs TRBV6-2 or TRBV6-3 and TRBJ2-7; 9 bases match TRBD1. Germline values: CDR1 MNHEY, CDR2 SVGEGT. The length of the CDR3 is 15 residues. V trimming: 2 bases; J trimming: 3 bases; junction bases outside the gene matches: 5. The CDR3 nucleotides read TGTGCCAGCAGTTACGGGACAGGGCTCCTCTACGAGCAGTACTTC. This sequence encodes CASSYGTGLLYEQYF.

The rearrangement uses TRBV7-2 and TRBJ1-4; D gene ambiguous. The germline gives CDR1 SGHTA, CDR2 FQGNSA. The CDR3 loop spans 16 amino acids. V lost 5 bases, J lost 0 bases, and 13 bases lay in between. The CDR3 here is CASSTRADATNEKLFF. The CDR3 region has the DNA TGTGCCAGCAGCACACGGGCGGATGCAACTAATGAAAAACTGTTTTTT.

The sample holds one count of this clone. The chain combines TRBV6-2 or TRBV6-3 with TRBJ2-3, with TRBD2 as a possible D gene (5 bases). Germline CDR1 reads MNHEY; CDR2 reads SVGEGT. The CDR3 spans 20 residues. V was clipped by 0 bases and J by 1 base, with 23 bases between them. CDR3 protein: CASSYSSTSYPPRGTDTQYF. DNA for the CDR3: TGTGCCAGCAGTTACTCCTCTACCTCCTATCCACCGAGGGGCACAGATACGCAGTATTTT.

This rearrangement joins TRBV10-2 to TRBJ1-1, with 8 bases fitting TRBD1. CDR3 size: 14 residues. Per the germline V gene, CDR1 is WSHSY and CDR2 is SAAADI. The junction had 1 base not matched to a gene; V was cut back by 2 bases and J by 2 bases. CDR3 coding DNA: TGCGCCAGCAGTGAGCAGGGGGCTAACACTGAAGCTTTCTTT. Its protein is CASSEQGANTEAFF.

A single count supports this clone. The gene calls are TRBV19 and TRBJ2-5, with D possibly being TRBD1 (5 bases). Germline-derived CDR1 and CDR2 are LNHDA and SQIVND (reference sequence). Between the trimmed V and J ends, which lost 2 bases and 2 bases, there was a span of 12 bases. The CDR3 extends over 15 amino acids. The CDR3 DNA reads TGTGCCAGTAGTATAAGTAGACAGCCACAAGAGACCCAGTACTTC. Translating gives CASSISRQPQETQYF.

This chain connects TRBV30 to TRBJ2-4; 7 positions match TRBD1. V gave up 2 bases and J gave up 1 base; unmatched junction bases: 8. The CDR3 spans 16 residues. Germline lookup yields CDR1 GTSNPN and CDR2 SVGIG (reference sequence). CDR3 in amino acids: CAWSSTGYVAKNIQYF. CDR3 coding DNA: TGTGCCTGGAGTTCGACAGGGTATGTTGCCAAAAACATTCAGTACTTC.